This T cell receptor (beta chain) emerged from a study of regulatory T cells in long-lasting Graves disease. Study observations and caveats: Among samples with persistent disease, TRBV28, TRBJ1-2 and TRBJ2-5 were favored.

This clonotype was recorded at least ten times. Its matching antigen is unknown. iRepertoire HTBI primers and Arm-PCR of CDR3 regions built TCR beta libraries. Each CDR3 protein gets one entry after TCRdb re-called the multiplex PCR reads with MiXCR. The repertoire holds 400,000 to 550,000 distinct CDR3 sequences, with about 15% as singletons. The ends lost 6 bases at V and 3 bases at J; junction bases unmatched: 9. This CDR3 contains 16 residues. Germline V gives CDR1 SGDLS, CDR2 YYNGEE. Sample time point: newly diagnosed GD, antithyroid drugs for less than 3 months. Following extraction of RNA from PBMCs, that RNA was used to make the TCR library. All patients originated from an endocrinology department located in Xi'an, China. The collection involved drawing around 8.5 milliliters of peripheral blood into EDTA tubes. These data were also filed under a second study, of T cells in Graves' hyperthyroidism and ophthalmopathy. Turning to that study: The primer set for the first-round RT-PCR of the TCR CDR3 was HTBI.

This sample comprised peripheral blood mononuclear cells (PBMCs), obtained at new diagnosis, from a patient treated with antithyroid drugs. The source is a woman between 18 and 29 years old with Graves disease. The genes are TRBV9 and TRBJ2-1; TRBD1 matches 10 bases. This CDR3 is CASNHRGQGLYNEQFF. CDR3 coding DNA: TGTGCCAGCAACCACAGGGGACAGGGGCTCTACAATGAGCAGTTCTTC. Filled out from reference TRBV9 and TRBJ2-1, the complete variable domain reads DSGVTQTPKHLITATGQRVTLRCSPRSGDLSVYWYQQSLDQGLQFLIQYYNGEERAKGNILERFSAQQFPDLHSELNLSSLELGDSALYFCASNHRGQGLYNEQFFGPGTRLTVL.